These 10 T cell receptor beta chains were all obtained from the same sample, sequenced in a study of human T cells and chemical hapten exposure. TCRdb itself ran the RACE reads through MiXCR, one entry per CDR3 protein. Of 75,000 to 95,000 distinct CDR3 sequences detected, approximately 12% appear once; the ten largest clones hold 3.5% to 4.5%. Time point: patch test 1, 2 weeks after DPC sensitization. Treatment of the sample: therapeutic diphenylcyclopropenone sensitization with weekly scalp DPC. The sequencing here drew on whole blood, taken in connection with sensitization to the hapten diphenylcyclopropenone (DPC). These receptors came from a woman aged 55 to 70 with alopecia areata. Some clones in this sample may be carry-over from other donors' samples.

This clonotype showed up just a few times. This sequence joins TRBV30 and TRBJ2-3, with D maybe TRBD1 (7 bases). This CDR3 is built from 15 residues. Trimming left V 3 bases short and J 5 bases short, with 18 bases between. Germline V gene lookup returns CDR1 GTSNPN and CDR2 SVGIG (reference sequence). The CDR3 sequence: CAWRLWRGHEDTQYF. The DNA of the CDR3 is TGTGCCTGGAGGCTATGGAGGGGGCATGAAGATACGCAGTATTTT.

This clonotype has a handful of counts. The chain recombines TRBV6-5 with TRBJ2-5, with 8 bases matching TRBD1. This CDR3 contains 15 residues. The V gene end was trimmed by 1 base and the J gene end by 3 bases; junction bases not matched to a gene: 4. Germline assignment: CDR1 MNHEY and CDR2 SVGAGI. CDR3 nucleotide sequence: TGTGCCAGCAGTTACTTAGGGACAGGCAAAGAGACCCAGTACTTC. Amino acids: CASSYLGTGKETQYF.

With respect to this clonotype: A much larger clonotype is one base distant, so this may be a read error. This chain uses TRBV5-1 with TRBJ2-1; 7 bases align to TRBD1. The CDR3 is made up of 15 amino acids. CDR1 is SGHRS and CDR2 is YFSETQ in the germline V gene. The CDR3, as DNA: TGCGCCAGCAGGAGCAAGGGGGCTTCCTACAATGAGCAGCTCTTC. As protein: CASRSKGASYNEQLF.

This CDR3 reads CSASRTGVVTEAFF. CDR3 DNA: TGCAGCGCGAGTCGTACAGGGGTAGTCACTGAAGCTTTCTTT. The chain links TRBV29-1 to TRBJ1-1; 7 bases are shared with TRBD1. The length of the CDR3 is 14 residues. The J segment lost 4 bases and the V segment lost 7 bases, leaving 12 bases of the junction unmatched. The germline CDR1 and CDR2 sequences are SQVTM and ANQGSEA. The variable domain in full, with the rest retrieved from reference TRBV29-1 and TRBJ1-1, is SAVISQKPSRDICQRGTSLTIQCQVDSQVTMMFWYRQQPGQSLTLIATANQGSEATYESGFVIDKFPISRPNLTFSTLTVSNMSPEDSSIYLCSASRTGVVTEAFFGQGTRLTVV.

This clonotype was found a few times. The CDR3 loop reads CSGGWSDNEKLFF. In DNA, the CDR3 is TGCAGCGGCGGGTGGTCAGACAATGAAAAACTGTTTTTT. V usage is TRBV29-1 and J usage is TRBJ1-4; D uncertain. CDR1 SQVTM and CDR2 ANQGSEA come from the germline V gene. V was shortened by 7 bases and J by 5 bases, with 14 bases between the two germline ends. The CDR3 extends over 13 amino acids.

The sample holds one count of this clonotype. One end of the junction varies from germline; a read error may be responsible. The chain recombines TRBV11-2 with TRBJ2-1; D remains unclear. The CDR3 has 13 amino acids. Germline V CDR1 and CDR2: SGHAT, FQNNGV. This CDR3 is CVSSLERRGEQFF. The CDR3 DNA reads TGTGTCAGCAGCTTAGAGCGTCGCGGTGAGCAGTTCTTC.

The table lists this clonotype with many counts. The chain combines TRBV7-3 with TRBJ2-7, with D possibly being TRBD1 (6 bases). Trimming removed 2 bases at V and 3 bases at J, with 14 bases between. The CDR3 runs 15 residues. CDR1 and CDR2 (germline): SGHTA, FQGTGA. As DNA, the CDR3 is TGTGCCAGCAGCTTAGGTCCAGGGGAAGGCTACGAGCAGTACTTC. It encodes CASSLGPGEGYEQYF.

This clonotype showed up many times. V gene TRBV2 combines with J gene TRBJ2-5; D is uncertain. With 7 bases removed from V and 0 bases from J, the gap between germline ends came to 9 bases. The CDR3 is made up of 13 amino acids. Germline values: CDR1 SNHLY, CDR2 FYNNEI. The CDR3 DNA sequence: TGTGCCAGCACTTTCTCTGACCAAGAGACCCAGTACTTC. It yields the protein CASTFSDQETQYF.

This clonotype was seen many times. This chain links TRBV4-1 with TRBJ2-6, with 13 bases matching TRBD2. The CDR3 runs 20 residues. The germline V gene has CDR1 MGHRA and CDR2 YSYEKL. The trim removed 3 bases at V and 1 base at J, leaving 9 bases unmatched. CDR3 bases: TGCGCCAGCAGCCATCCGTCACTAGCGGGGGGGCCTTCTGGGGCCAACGTCCTGACTTTC. As protein: CASSHPSLAGGPSGANVLTF.

The chain recombines TRBV7-9 with TRBJ2-1; no clear D gene. Germline CDR1 and CDR2: SEHNR and FQNEAQ (reference sequence). Trimming stripped 4 bases from V and 15 bases from J, with 10 bases between. The CDR3 contains 10 residues. The CDR3 DNA sequence: TGTGCCAGCAGCTCCAACCCCTCGTTCTTC. It translates to CASSSNPSFF. The whole variable domain, remainder taken from reference TRBV7-9 and TRBJ2-1, is DTGVSQNPRHKITKRGQNVTFRCDPISEHNRLYWYRQTLGQGPEFLTYFQNEAQLEKSRLLSDRFSAERPKGSFSTLEIQRTEQGDSAMYLCASSSNPSFFGPGTRLTVL.